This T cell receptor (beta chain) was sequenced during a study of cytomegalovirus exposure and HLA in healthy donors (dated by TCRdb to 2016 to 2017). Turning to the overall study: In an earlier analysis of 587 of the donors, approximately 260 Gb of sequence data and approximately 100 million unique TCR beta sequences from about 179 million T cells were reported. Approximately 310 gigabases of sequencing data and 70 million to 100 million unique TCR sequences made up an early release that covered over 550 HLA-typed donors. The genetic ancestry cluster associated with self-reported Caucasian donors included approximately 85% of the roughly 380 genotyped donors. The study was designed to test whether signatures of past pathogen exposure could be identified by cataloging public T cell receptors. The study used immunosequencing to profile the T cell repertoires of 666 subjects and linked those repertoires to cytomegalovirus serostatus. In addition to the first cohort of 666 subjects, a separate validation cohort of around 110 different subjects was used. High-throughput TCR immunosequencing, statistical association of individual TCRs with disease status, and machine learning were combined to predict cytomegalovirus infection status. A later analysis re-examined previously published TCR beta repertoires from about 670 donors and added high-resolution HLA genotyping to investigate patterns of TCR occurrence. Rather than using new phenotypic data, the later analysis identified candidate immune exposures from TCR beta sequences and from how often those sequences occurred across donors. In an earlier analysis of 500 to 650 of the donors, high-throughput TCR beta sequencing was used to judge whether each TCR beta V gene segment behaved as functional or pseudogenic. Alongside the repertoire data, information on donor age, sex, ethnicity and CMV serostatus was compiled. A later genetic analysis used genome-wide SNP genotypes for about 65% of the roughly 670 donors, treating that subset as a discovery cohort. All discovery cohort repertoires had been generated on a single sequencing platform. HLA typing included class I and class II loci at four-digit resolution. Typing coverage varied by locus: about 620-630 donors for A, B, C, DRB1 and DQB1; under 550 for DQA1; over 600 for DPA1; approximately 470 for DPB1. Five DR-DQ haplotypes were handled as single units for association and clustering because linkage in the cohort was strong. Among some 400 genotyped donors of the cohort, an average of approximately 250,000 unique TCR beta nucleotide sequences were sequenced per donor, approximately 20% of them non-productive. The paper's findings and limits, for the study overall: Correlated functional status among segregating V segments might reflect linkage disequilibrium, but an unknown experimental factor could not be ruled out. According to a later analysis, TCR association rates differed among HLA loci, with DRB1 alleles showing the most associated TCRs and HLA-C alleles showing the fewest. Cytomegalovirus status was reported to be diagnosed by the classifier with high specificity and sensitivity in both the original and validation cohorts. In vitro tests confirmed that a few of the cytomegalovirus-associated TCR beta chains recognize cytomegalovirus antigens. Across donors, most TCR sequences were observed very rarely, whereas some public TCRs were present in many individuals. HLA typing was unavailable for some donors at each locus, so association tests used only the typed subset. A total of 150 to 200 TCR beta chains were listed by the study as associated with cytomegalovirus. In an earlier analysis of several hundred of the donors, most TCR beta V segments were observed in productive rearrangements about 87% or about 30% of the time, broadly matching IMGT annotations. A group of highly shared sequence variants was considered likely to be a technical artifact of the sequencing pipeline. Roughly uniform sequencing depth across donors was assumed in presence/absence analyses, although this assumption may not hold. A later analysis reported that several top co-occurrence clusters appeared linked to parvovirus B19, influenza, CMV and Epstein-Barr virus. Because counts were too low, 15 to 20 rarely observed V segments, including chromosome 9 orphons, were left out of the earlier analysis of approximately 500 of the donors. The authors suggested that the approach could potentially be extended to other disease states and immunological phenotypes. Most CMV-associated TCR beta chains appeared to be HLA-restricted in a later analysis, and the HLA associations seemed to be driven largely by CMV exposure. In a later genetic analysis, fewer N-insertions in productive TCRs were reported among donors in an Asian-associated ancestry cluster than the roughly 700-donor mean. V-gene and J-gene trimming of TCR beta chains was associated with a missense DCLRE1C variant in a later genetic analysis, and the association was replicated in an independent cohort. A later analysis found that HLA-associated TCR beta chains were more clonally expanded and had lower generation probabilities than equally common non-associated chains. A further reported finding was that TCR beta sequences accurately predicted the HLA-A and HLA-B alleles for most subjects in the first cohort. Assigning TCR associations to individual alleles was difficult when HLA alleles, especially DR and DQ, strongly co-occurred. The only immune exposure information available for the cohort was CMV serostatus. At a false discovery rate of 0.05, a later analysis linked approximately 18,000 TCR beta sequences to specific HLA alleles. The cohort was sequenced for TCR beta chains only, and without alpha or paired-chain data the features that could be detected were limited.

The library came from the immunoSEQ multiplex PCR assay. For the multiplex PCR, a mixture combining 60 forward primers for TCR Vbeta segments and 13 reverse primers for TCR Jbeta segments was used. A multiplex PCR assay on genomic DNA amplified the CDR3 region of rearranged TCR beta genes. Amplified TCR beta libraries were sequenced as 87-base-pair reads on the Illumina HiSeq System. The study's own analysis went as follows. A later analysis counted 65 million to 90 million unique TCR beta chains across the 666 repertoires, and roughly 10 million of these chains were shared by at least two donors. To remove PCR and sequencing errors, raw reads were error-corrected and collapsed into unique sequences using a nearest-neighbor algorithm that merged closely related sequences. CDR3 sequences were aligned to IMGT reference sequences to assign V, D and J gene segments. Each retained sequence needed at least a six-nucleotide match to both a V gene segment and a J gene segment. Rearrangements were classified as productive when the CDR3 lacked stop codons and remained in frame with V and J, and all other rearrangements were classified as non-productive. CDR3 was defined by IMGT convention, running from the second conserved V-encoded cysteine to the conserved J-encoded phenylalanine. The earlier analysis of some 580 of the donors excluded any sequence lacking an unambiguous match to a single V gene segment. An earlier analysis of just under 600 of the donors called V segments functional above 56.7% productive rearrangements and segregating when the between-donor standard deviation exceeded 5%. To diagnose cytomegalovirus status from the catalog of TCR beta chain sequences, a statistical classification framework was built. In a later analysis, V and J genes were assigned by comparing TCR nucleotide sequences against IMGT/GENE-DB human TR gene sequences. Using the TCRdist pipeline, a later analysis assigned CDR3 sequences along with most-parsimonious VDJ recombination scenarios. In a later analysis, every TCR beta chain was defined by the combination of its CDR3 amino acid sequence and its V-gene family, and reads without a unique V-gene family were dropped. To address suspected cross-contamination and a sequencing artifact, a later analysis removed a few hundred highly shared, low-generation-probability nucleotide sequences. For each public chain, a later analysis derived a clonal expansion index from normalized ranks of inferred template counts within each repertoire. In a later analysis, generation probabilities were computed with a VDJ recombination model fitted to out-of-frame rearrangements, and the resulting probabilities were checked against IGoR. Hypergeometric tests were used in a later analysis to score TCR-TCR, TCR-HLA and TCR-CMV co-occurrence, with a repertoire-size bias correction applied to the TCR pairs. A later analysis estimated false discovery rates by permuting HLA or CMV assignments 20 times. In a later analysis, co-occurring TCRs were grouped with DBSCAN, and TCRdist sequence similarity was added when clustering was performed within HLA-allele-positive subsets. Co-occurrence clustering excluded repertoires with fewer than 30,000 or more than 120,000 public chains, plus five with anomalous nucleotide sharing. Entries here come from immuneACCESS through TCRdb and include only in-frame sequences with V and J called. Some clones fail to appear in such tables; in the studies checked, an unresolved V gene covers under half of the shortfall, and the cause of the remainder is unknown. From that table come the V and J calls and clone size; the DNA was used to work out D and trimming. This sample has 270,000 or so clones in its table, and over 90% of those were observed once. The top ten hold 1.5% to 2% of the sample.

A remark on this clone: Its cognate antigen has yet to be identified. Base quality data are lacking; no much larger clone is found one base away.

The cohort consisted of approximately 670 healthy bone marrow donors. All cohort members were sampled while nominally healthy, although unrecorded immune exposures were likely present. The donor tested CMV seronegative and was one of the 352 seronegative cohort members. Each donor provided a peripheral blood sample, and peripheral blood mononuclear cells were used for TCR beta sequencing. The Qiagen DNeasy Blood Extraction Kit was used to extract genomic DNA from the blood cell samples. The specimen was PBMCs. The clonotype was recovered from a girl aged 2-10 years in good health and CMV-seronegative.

The CDR3 corresponds to CASSQHRQALNEKLFF. The DNA sequence is TGTGCCAGCAGCCAGCACCGACAGGCCCTTAATGAAAAACTGTTTTTT. Here the chain combines TRBV7-6 and TRBJ1-4; a weak D assignment points to TRBD1 (6 bases agree). Taken from the germline V gene, the CDR1 and CDR2 loops are SGHVS and FNYEAQ. The CDR3, cysteine through phenylalanine, is 16 amino acids long. Of all the DNA, just the CDR3 is kept, 48 bases in frame from base 1. The trim is 5 bases for V and 4 bases for J, with a gap of 17 bases between the germline ends.